These 11 T cell receptor beta chains came from one sample sequenced in a study of CD8 T cells in ankylosing spondylitis. Study-wide results and caveats: Seven to nine highly homologous variants made up a TCR beta motif that seemed to typify ankylosing spondylitis blood.

TCRdb re-analysed the 5' RACE reads in MiXCR, keeping a single row per CDR3 protein. The data hold 200,000 to 250,000 distinct CDR3 sequences, with around 7.9% observed a single time. What these receptors recognize is not known. Sequencing was done on a sample of blood, either unsorted or a sorted T cell fraction (not recorded which). Source of these receptors: a male donor with ankylosing spondylitis.

V gene TRBV18 combines with J gene TRBJ2-1, with TRBD2 matching over 11 bases. The CDR3 contains 15 residues. The germline V gene has CDR1 KGHSH and CDR2 LQKENI. The junction had 7 bases not matched to a gene; V was cut back by 3 bases and J by 9 bases. The CDR3 is CASSPLAGGKGEQFF. In nucleotides, the CDR3 is TGTGCCAGCTCACCCCTAGCGGGAGGAAAGGGTGAGCAGTTCTTC.

This clonotype came up many times. The chain combines TRBV28 with TRBJ2-3; the match to TRBD2 covers 8 bases. From germline, CDR1 is MDHEN and CDR2 SYDVKM. The CDR3 is made up of 17 amino acids. With 6 bases clipped from V and 5 bases from J, the junction kept 16 bases outside the gene matches. Written as DNA, the CDR3 is TGTGCCAGCAGCCATCGTGTGGCGGGACTAGTGTTAGATACGCAGTATTTT. Its translation is CASSHRVAGLVLDTQYF.

This clonotype has a count of ten or more. This chain uses TRBV28 with TRBJ2-2, with 7 nucleotides matching TRBD2. The CDR3 has 15 amino acids. Germline CDR1 reads MDHEN; CDR2 reads SYDVKM. The V gene end was trimmed by 4 bases and the J gene end by 2 bases; junction bases not matched to a gene: 4. The CDR3 sequence: CASSSRDYNTGELFF. The CDR3 coding sequence is TGTGCCAGCAGTTCTCGGGACTACAACACCGGGGAGCTGTTTTTT.

This clonotype was seen only a few times. The chain joins TRBV19 to TRBJ1-1; D is uncertain. Germline values: CDR1 LNHDA, CDR2 SQIVND (reference sequence). The V end lost 9 bases, the J end lost 3 bases, and 14 bases lay between the germline ends. There are 13 residues in the CDR3. The CDR3: CASRASGHTEAFF. The CDR3 DNA reads as TGTGCCAGCCGGGCTTCGGGCCACACTGAAGCTTTCTTT.

The gene calls are TRBV20-1 and TRBJ1-2, with 7 bases identical to TRBD1. CDR3 size: 14 residues. Germline V CDR1 and CDR2: DFQATT, SNEGSKA (reference sequence). V was pared by 0 bases and J by 8 bases, with 9 bases of the junction left unmatched. This CDR3 reads CSARDPRDSRGYTF. CDR3 in DNA: TGCAGTGCTAGAGACCCCCGGGACAGCCGCGGCTACACCTTC.

The rearrangement uses TRBV5-1 and TRBJ1-2; D is unclear. Germline V gene lookup returns CDR1 SGHRS and CDR2 YFSETQ. The CDR3 sequence is 14 residues long. Trimming cost V 5 bases and J 7 bases, with 18 bases left between them. The CDR3 coding sequence is TGCGCCAGCAGTGCGGACGGAGCCGGTTTTGGCTACACCTTC. Translated: CASSADGAGFGYTF.

In this sample, this clonotype turned up many times. This chain connects TRBV4-3 to TRBJ1-1, with D tentatively TRBD1 (6 bases). The CDR3 runs 14 residues. V was trimmed by 3 bases and J by 13 bases, leaving 21 bases between them. Germline V gene data show CDR1 as LGHNA and CDR2 as YSLEER. The CDR3 sequence: CASSQVPGAGVDFF. The CDR3 nucleotides read TGCGCCAGCAGCCAGGTCCCGGGGGCGGGAGTAGATTTCTTT.

This clonotype was counted a few times. V usage is TRBV4-3 and J usage is TRBJ1-1; the match to TRBD1 covers 7 bases. The trim removed 1 base at V and 0 bases at J, leaving 5 bases unmatched. Germline assignment: CDR1 LGHNA and CDR2 YSLEER. CDR3 size: 16 residues. CDR3 DNA sequence: TGCGCCAGCAGCCAAGCAACAGGGGCTATGAACACTGAAGCTTTCTTT. This sequence encodes CASSQATGAMNTEAFF.

This chain uses TRBV10-1 with TRBJ2-7, with 8 bases lining up with TRBD2. The CDR3 length is 14 residues. Germline V gene lookup returns CDR1 WNHNN and CDR2 SYGVQD (reference sequence). J was trimmed by 5 bases and V by 4 bases; bases with no gene match: 7. CDR3 in amino acids: CASSGGTRLDEQYF. CDR3 sequence (DNA): TGCGCCAGCAGTGGGGGGACTAGACTCGACGAGCAGTACTTC.

This clonotype was recorded at least ten times. The rearrangement joins TRBV5-1 to TRBJ1-1; 7 bases map to TRBD1. Germline CDR1 is SGHRS and CDR2 is YFSETQ. CDR3 length equals 15 residues. With 4 bases clipped from V and 5 bases from J, the junction kept 11 bases outside the gene matches. CDR3 in amino acids: CASSRAQSGGTEAFF. CDR3 nucleotide sequence: TGCGCCAGCAGCCGCGCACAGTCAGGGGGTACTGAAGCTTTCTTT.

This clonotype was found many times. The chain combines TRBV27 with TRBJ2-1; TRBD2 aligns across 12 bases. This CDR3 comprises 14 residues. Germline V gives CDR1 MNHEY, CDR2 SMNVEV (reference sequence). Trimming took 7 bases from V and 7 from J; bases not matched to a gene: 5. The CDR3 protein is CASTTSGRRNEQFF. Written as DNA, the CDR3 is TGTGCCAGCACCACTAGCGGGAGGAGAAATGAGCAGTTCTTC.